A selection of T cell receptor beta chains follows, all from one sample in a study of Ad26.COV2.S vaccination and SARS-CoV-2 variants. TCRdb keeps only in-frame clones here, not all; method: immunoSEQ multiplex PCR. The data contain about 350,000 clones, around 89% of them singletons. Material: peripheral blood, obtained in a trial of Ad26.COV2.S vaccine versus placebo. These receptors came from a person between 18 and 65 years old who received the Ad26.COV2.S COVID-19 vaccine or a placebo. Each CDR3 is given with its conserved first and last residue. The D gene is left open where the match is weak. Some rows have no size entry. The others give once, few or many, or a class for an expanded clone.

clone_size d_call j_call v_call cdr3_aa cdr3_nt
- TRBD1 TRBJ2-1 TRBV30 CAWSDVRTGHDEQFF TGTGCCTGGAGTGACGTCCGGACAGGACACGATGAGCAGTTCTTC
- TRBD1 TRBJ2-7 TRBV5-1 CASSRWTGKDDEQYF TGCGCCAGCAGCCGATGGACAGGTAAAGATGACGAGCAGTACTTC
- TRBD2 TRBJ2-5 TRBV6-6 CASSYGTSDQTQYF TGTGCCAGCAGTTACGGGACTAGCGATCAGACCCAGTACTTC
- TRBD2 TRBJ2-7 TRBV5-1 CASSFSSGTTYEQYF TGCGCCAGCAGCTTCTCTAGCGGAACAACCTACGAGCAGTACTTC
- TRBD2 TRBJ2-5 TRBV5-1 CASSPGLAGGREETQYF TGCGCCAGCAGCCCCGGTTTAGCGGGGGGGCGTGAGGAGACCCAGTACTTC
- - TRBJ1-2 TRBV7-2 CASSYLVGDYGYTF TGTGCCAGCAGCTACCTGGTGGGGGACTATGGCTACACCTTC
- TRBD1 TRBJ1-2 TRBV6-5 CASSYSYRTGGDGYTF TGTGCCAGCAGTTACTCGTACCGGACAGGGGGTGATGGCTACACCTTC
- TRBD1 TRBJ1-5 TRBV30 CAWSVQGAWQPQHF TGTGCCTGGAGTGTACAGGGGGCTTGGCAGCCCCAGCATTTT
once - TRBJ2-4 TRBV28 CASSHDRLLVDIQYF TGTGCCAGCAGCCACGACCGACTCCTGGTGGACATTCAGTACTTC
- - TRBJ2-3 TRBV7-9 CASSLVRGPGTQYF TGTGCCAGCAGCTTAGTTCGGGGACCAGGTACGCAGTATTTT
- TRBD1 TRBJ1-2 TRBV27 CASSRGTAPMGYTF TGTGCCAGCAGCCGCGGGACAGCCCCTATGGGCTACACCTTC
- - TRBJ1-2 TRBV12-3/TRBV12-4 CASSFYGGEGYTF TGTGCCAGCAGTTTCTATGGAGGGGAAGGCTACACCTTC
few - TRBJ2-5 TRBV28 CASSFEETQYF TGTGCCAGCAGTTTCGAAGAGACCCAGTACTTC
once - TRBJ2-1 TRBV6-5 CASKPNRGDGEQFF TGTGCCAGCAAACCTAATAGGGGTGATGGTGAGCAGTTCTTC
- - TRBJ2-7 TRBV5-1 CASSLVGTATYEQYF TGCGCCAGCAGCTTGGTAGGGACGGCTACCTACGAGCAGTACTTC
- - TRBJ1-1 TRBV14 CASSQSLLGRGTEAFF TGTGCCAGCAGCCAAAGCTTACTGGGACGGGGCACTGAAGCTTTCTTT
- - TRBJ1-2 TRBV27 CASSYTVNYGYTF TGTGCCAGCAGCTATACTGTGAACTATGGCTACACCTTC
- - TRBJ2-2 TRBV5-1 CASNLGPGNRANTGELFF TGCGCCAGCAATCTAGGCCCCGGGAACAGAGCGAACACCGGGGAGCTGTTTTTT
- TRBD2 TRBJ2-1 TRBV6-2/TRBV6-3 CASSYKGLAGGPLFF TGTGCCAGCAGTTACAAGGGACTAGCGGGGGGGCCTCTGTTCTTC
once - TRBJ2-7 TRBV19 CASSIDHDRSYEQYF TGTGCCAGTAGTATAGATCACGACAGGTCCTACGAGCAGTACTTC
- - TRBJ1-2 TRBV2 CASSETQGGNYGYTF TGTGCCAGCAGTGAAACGCAGGGTGGGAACTATGGCTACACCTTC
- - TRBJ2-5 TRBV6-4 CASSRPTGQETQYF TGTGCCAGCAGCCGACCGACAGGACAAGAGACCCAGTACTTC
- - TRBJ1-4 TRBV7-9 CASSLEPSSNEKLFF TGTGCCAGCAGCTTAGAACCCTCCTCAAATGAAAAACTGTTTTTT
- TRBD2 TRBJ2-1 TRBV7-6 CASSETSGSYNEQFF TGTGCCAGCAGTGAGACTAGCGGGAGTTACAATGAGCAGTTCTTC
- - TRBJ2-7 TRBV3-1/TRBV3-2 CASSPYRAGEQYF TGTGCCAGCAGCCCCTACAGGGCGGGGGAGCAGTACTTC
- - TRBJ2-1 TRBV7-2 CASSLVLSNEQFF TGTGCCAGCAGCTTAGTACTTTCCAATGAGCAGTTCTTC
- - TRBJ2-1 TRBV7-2 CASSLLGSSYNEQFF TGTGCCAGCAGCTTACTAGGTAGCTCCTACAATGAGCAGTTCTTC
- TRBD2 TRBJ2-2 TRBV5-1 CASSLTSANTGELFF TGCGCCAGCAGCTTGACTAGCGCGAACACCGGGGAGCTGTTTTTT
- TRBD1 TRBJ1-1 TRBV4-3 CASSQDRGTTEAFF TGCGCCAGCAGCCAAGACAGGGGGACCACTGAAGCTTTCTTT
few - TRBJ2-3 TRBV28 CASSPLLFRGTDTQYF TGTGCCAGCAGTCCCCTTCTTTTTAGAGGTACAGATACGCAGTATTTT
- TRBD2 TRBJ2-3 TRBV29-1 CSARDRGLAGGSTDTQYF TGCAGCGCTCGCGACCGGGGACTAGCGGGAGGGAGCACAGATACGCAGTATTTT
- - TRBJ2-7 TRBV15 CATSRGGSPYEQYF TGTGCCACCAGCAGGGGGGGCAGCCCCTACGAGCAGTACTTC
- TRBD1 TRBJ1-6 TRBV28 CASSGQGANNSPLHF TGTGCCAGCAGCGGACAGGGGGCGAATAATTCACCCCTCCACTTT
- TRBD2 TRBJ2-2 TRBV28 CASSTRQLSGRATGELFF TGTGCCAGCAGTACCCGACAGCTTAGCGGGAGGGCCACCGGGGAGCTGTTTTTT
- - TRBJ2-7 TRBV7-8 CASSSSRGGEQYF TGTGCCAGCAGCTCATCACGAGGGGGCGAGCAGTACTTC
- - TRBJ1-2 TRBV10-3 CAISESRGNGYTF TGTGCCATCAGTGAGTCGAGAGGGAATGGCTACACCTTC
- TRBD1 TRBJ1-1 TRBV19 CASSNARDSMNTEAFF TGTGCCAGTAGTAACGCCCGGGACAGCATGAACACTGAAGCTTTCTTT
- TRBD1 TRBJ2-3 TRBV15 CATGGDRGPSDTQYF TGTGCCACCGGAGGGGACAGGGGTCCCTCGGATACGCAGTATTTT
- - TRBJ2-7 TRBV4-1 CASSQAAGEQYF TGCGCCAGCAGCCAAGCGGCGGGCGAGCAGTACTTC
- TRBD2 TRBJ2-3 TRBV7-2 CASSLAVLAGYTDTQYF TGTGCCAGCAGCTTAGCGGTGTTAGCGGGGTACACAGATACGCAGTATTTT
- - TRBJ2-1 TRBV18 CASSRGQGSYNEQFF TGTGCCAGCTCACGTGGGCAGGGGTCCTACAATGAGCAGTTCTTC
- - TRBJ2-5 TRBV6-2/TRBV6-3 CASSYSGQETQYF TGTGCCAGCAGTTACTCGGGCCAAGAGACCCAGTACTTC
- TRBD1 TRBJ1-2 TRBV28 CASRLGQAYGYTF TGTGCCAGCAGACTGGGACAGGCCTATGGCTACACCTTC
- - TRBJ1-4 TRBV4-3 CASSQRSDSNEKLFF TGCGCCAGCAGCCAAAGGAGTGACTCTAATGAAAAACTGTTTTTT
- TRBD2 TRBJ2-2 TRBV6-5 CASSIAGVSVGELFF TGTGCCAGCAGTATAGCGGGAGTGTCGGTCGGGGAGCTGTTTTTT